Listed below are T cell receptor beta chains from one sample, sequenced in a study of shared clonotypes between healthy human individuals. The method was immunoSEQ multiplex PCR; TCRdb's version includes in-frame clones alone and lacks a portion of them. The repertoire includes more than 2,000,000 clones, approximately 93% of them detected once, and roughly 0.36% sits in the top ten. The sample was naive CD4+ T cells from PBMCs. These receptors all come from a young man in good health. Some clones in this sample may be carry-over from other donors' samples. Each CDR3 is given with its conserved first and last residue. Fields, in order: D gene, clone size, V gene, J gene, CDR3 DNA, CDR3 protein. D genes are given only for firm matches. Not every row has a clone size; where given, it reads once, few, many or a size class.

d_gene: TRBD1; abundance: .; v_gene: TRBV9; j_gene: TRBJ2-1; CDR3nt: TGTGCCAGCAGCGAGAGAGAGGGACAGGGCCTAGGGGAGCAGTTCTTC; CDR3aa: CASSEREGQGLGEQFF
d_gene: .; abundance: .; v_gene: TRBV30; j_gene: TRBJ2-5; CDR3nt: TGTGCCTGGCGTGTGGACTCGAGGGGGGGAGAGACCCAGTACTTC; CDR3aa: CAWRVDSRGGETQYF
d_gene: .; abundance: .; v_gene: TRBV7-9; j_gene: TRBJ2-5; CDR3nt: TGTGCCAGCAGCCCTGGGGCGAAAGAGACCCAGTACTTC; CDR3aa: CASSPGAKETQYF
d_gene: .; abundance: .; v_gene: TRBV11-3; j_gene: TRBJ1-1; CDR3nt: TGTGCCAGCAGCTTAGAGTTGGGGGCTCAGGTTGAAGCTTTCTTT; CDR3aa: CASSLELGAQVEAFF
d_gene: TRBD1; abundance: once; v_gene: TRBV30; j_gene: TRBJ2-7; CDR3nt: TGTGCCTGGAGTGTACCTGGGCAGGGGGCGCATGAGCAGTACTTC; CDR3aa: CAWSVPGQGAHEQYF
d_gene: .; abundance: .; v_gene: TRBV4-2; j_gene: TRBJ2-3; CDR3nt: TGTGCCAGCAGCCAATCTAGGGAAGCCCATACGCAGTATTTT; CDR3aa: CASSQSREAHTQYF
d_gene: .; abundance: .; v_gene: TRBV7-9; j_gene: TRBJ2-3; CDR3nt: TGTGCCAGCAGCCCGGACTTCCAGGGCACAGATACGCAGTATTTT; CDR3aa: CASSPDFQGTDTQYF
d_gene: TRBD1; abundance: .; v_gene: TRBV29-1; j_gene: TRBJ1-5; CDR3nt: TGCAGCGTCGCTACAGGGGGCGATCAGCCCCAGCATTTT; CDR3aa: CSVATGGDQPQHF
d_gene: TRBD2; abundance: .; v_gene: TRBV4-3; j_gene: TRBJ2-1; CDR3nt: TGCGCCAGCAGCCAAGATGGTCTGACTGGACTAGCGGGAGGGCCGGGGAGCAATGAGCAGTTCTTC; CDR3aa: CASSQDGLTGLAGGPGSNEQFF
d_gene: .; abundance: .; v_gene: TRBV5-1; j_gene: TRBJ1-1; CDR3nt: TGCGCCAGCAGCTTGGGAGGGAAGAACACTGAAGCTTTCTTT; CDR3aa: CASSLGGKNTEAFF
d_gene: TRBD1; abundance: .; v_gene: TRBV6-5; j_gene: TRBJ1-6; CDR3nt: TGTGCCAGCAGCCAACTGGGACAGGGGAATTCACCCCTCCACTTT; CDR3aa: CASSQLGQGNSPLHF
d_gene: TRBD1; abundance: .; v_gene: TRBV28; j_gene: TRBJ1-3; CDR3nt: TGTGCCAGCAGCGCGGGTACAGGGGCCCTCTCTGGAAACACCATATATTTT; CDR3aa: CASSAGTGALSGNTIYF
d_gene: .; abundance: .; v_gene: TRBV4-2; j_gene: TRBJ2-1; CDR3nt: TGTGCCAGCAGCCCCGCGCCAGATCACAATGAGCAGTTCTTC; CDR3aa: CASSPAPDHNEQFF
d_gene: TRBD1; abundance: .; v_gene: TRBV18; j_gene: TRBJ1-4; CDR3nt: TGTGCCAGCTCACCAGGGCAGGGGGGCGAAAAACTGTTTTTT; CDR3aa: CASSPGQGGEKLFF
d_gene: TRBD1; abundance: .; v_gene: TRBV27; j_gene: TRBJ2-7; CDR3nt: TGTGCCAGCAGCGGTACAGGGGCGCGGTCGCTTTACGAGCAGTACTTC; CDR3aa: CASSGTGARSLYEQYF
d_gene: .; abundance: .; v_gene: TRBV7-3; j_gene: TRBJ2-3; CDR3nt: TGTGCCAGCACCACACCGGCGGGTACGCAGTATTTT; CDR3aa: CASTTPAGTQYF
d_gene: .; abundance: .; v_gene: TRBV29-1; j_gene: TRBJ2-1; CDR3nt: TGCAGCGTCACGGACGGTGGGAATGAGCAGTTCTTC; CDR3aa: CSVTDGGNEQFF
d_gene: .; abundance: .; v_gene: TRBV28; j_gene: TRBJ2-7; CDR3nt: TGTGCCAGCAGTTTATTTGTGTTTAAGCTGCGAAACGAGCAGTACTTC; CDR3aa: CASSLFVFKLRNEQYF
d_gene: .; abundance: .; v_gene: TRBV4-3; j_gene: TRBJ1-2; CDR3nt: TGCGCCAGCAGCCAAGATCGGAGGGTCTACACCTTC; CDR3aa: CASSQDRRVYTF
d_gene: TRBD2; abundance: .; v_gene: TRBV10-2; j_gene: TRBJ2-5; CDR3nt: TGCGCCAGCTCGCTCGGTGAGGCGGGGGGGACCCAGTACTTC; CDR3aa: CASSLGEAGGTQYF
d_gene: .; abundance: .; v_gene: TRBV4-2; j_gene: TRBJ2-2; CDR3nt: TGTGCCAGCAGCCCAAAGATCGGGGATCCCGGGGAGCTGTTTTTT; CDR3aa: CASSPKIGDPGELFF
d_gene: TRBD1; abundance: .; v_gene: TRBV28; j_gene: TRBJ2-7; CDR3nt: TGTGCCAGCAGTGCCGGACAGGGTCCTTACGAGCAGTACTTC; CDR3aa: CASSAGQGPYEQYF
d_gene: .; abundance: .; v_gene: TRBV30; j_gene: TRBJ1-2; CDR3nt: TGTGCCTCAGGACAGTCCTATGGCTACACCTTC; CDR3aa: CASGQSYGYTF
d_gene: .; abundance: .; v_gene: TRBV28; j_gene: TRBJ1-2; CDR3nt: TGTGCCAGCAGTTTCCCCTCCCGGTCGGGGCATGGCTACACCTTC; CDR3aa: CASSFPSRSGHGYTF
d_gene: .; abundance: once; v_gene: TRBV19; j_gene: TRBJ2-7; CDR3nt: TGTGCCAGTAGTACCCGGGTCACCGACTACGAGCAGTACTTC; CDR3aa: CASSTRVTDYEQYF
d_gene: TRBD1; abundance: .; v_gene: TRBV9; j_gene: TRBJ2-7; CDR3nt: TGTGCCAGCAGCGGACGACAGGGACGCAACGAGCAGTACTTC; CDR3aa: CASSGRQGRNEQYF
d_gene: .; abundance: once; v_gene: TRBV5-1; j_gene: TRBJ2-3; CDR3nt: TGCGCCAGCAGCTTTGGCGGGTCTAGCACAGATACGCAGTATTTT; CDR3aa: CASSFGGSSTDTQYF
d_gene: .; abundance: .; v_gene: TRBV19; j_gene: TRBJ2-1; CDR3nt: TGTGCCAGTAAAGGAAGGATCAGCTCCTACAATGAGCAGTTCTTC; CDR3aa: CASKGRISSYNEQFF
d_gene: .; abundance: .; v_gene: TRBV6-5; j_gene: TRBJ1-2; CDR3nt: TGTGCCAGCCAACACGGACAGAACTATGGCTACACCTTC; CDR3aa: CASQHGQNYGYTF
d_gene: .; abundance: .; v_gene: TRBV30; j_gene: TRBJ1-3; CDR3nt: TGTGCCTGGACCGTAGGAAACACCATATATTTT; CDR3aa: CAWTVGNTIYF
d_gene: .; abundance: .; v_gene: TRBV21-1; j_gene: TRBJ2-1; CDR3nt: TGTGCCAGCAGCAAATTAGGACTATTACCCCTCCTGATAGATGAGCAGTTCTTC; CDR3aa: CASSKLGLLPLLIDEQFF
d_gene: .; abundance: .; v_gene: TRBV5-1; j_gene: TRBJ1-4; CDR3nt: TGCGCCAGCAGCGCGGACTACAGGGCGGGGGAAAAACTGTTTTTT; CDR3aa: CASSADYRAGEKLFF
d_gene: TRBD1; abundance: .; v_gene: TRBV10-3; j_gene: TRBJ2-7; CDR3nt: TGTGCCATCAGTGAGCCCGGACAGGGCTCCTACGAGCAGTACTTC; CDR3aa: CAISEPGQGSYEQYF
d_gene: .; abundance: .; v_gene: TRBV5-1; j_gene: TRBJ2-7; CDR3nt: TGCGCCAGCAGCTTGGACCCGAGCTCCTACGAGCAGTACTTC; CDR3aa: CASSLDPSSYEQYF
d_gene: .; abundance: .; v_gene: TRBV28; j_gene: TRBJ2-7; CDR3nt: TGTGCCAGTTTGGGGGGACAGCTTTCCTCCTACGAGCAGTACTTC; CDR3aa: CASLGGQLSSYEQYF
d_gene: TRBD1; abundance: .; v_gene: TRBV29-1; j_gene: TRBJ1-2; CDR3nt: TGCAGCGCCCGACAGGGGCCTGGTAACTATGGCTACACCTTC; CDR3aa: CSARQGPGNYGYTF
d_gene: .; abundance: .; v_gene: TRBV7-3; j_gene: TRBJ2-5; CDR3nt: TGTGCCAGCAGCTTAACTAGCAAAGAGACCCAGTACTTC; CDR3aa: CASSLTSKETQYF
d_gene: .; abundance: .; v_gene: TRBV9; j_gene: TRBJ2-1; CDR3nt: TGTGCCAGCAGCGTAGGATCCGGGACGGAGCAGTTCTTC; CDR3aa: CASSVGSGTEQFF
d_gene: .; abundance: .; v_gene: TRBV28; j_gene: TRBJ2-7; CDR3nt: TGTGCCAGCAGTCTCATTCGACCCCGGGAGTATGACGAGCAGTACTTC; CDR3aa: CASSLIRPREYDEQYF
d_gene: .; abundance: .; v_gene: TRBV19; j_gene: TRBJ2-7; CDR3nt: TGTGCCAGTAGTCCCCGACCCAACCCCACGACAGCGATAACCTACGAGCAGTACTTC; CDR3aa: CASSPRPNPTTAITYEQYF